These 21 T cell receptor beta chains originate from one sample sequenced in a study of T cell clonotyping in hematopoietic cell transplantation. Assay used: immunoSEQ multiplex PCR; TCRdb lists only in-frame clones, some missing. The repertoire has some 9,300 clones, roughly 85% of them found once; the top ten carry about a sixth. This sample comprised PBMCs, obtained 180 days after allogeneic stem cell transplant. Receptors were obtained from a male patient aged 40 to 50 who had an allogeneic stem cell transplant from a related donor, so the T cells may come from the graft donor. Some clones in this sample may be carry-over from other donors' samples.

This chain joins TRBV7-2 and TRBJ1-4; D is possibly TRBD1 (5 bases). V was pared by 1 base and J by 8 bases, with 17 bases between. The CDR3 consists of 16 residues. Germline CDR1 SGHTA, CDR2 FQGNSA. The CDR3 spells CASSLVWGTGTEKLFF. The CDR3 bases are TGTGCCAGCAGCTTAGTATGGGGGACGGGTACCGAAAAACTGTTTTTT.

This chain links TRBV7-2 with TRBJ2-1; D is unclear. CDR3 length equals 15 residues. Germline-derived CDR1 and CDR2 are SGHTA and FQGNSA. Deletions cut 5 bases from V and 1 base from J, with 12 bases between. The CDR3 DNA reads as TGTGCCAGCAGCCTCGGACCGCCTTCCTACAATGAGCAGTTCTTC. Translating gives CASSLGPPSYNEQFF. The full variable domain, completed using reference TRBV7-2 and TRBJ2-1, is GAGVSQSPSNKVTEKGKDVELRCDPISGHTALYWYRQSLGQGLEFLIYFQGNSAPDKSGLPSDRFSAERTGGSVSTLTIQRTQQEDSAVYLCASSLGPPSYNEQFFGPGTRLTVL.

This chain connects TRBV5-1 to TRBJ2-7, with 10 bases aligning to TRBD1. The length of the CDR3 is 16 residues. The germline gives CDR1 SGHRS, CDR2 YFSETQ. Trimming at V came to 3 bases and at J to 7 bases, leaving 13 bases not matched to a gene. The CDR3, as DNA: TGCGCCAGCAGCTCAGAGGACAGGGGGTTTGCTAGGGAGCAGTACTTC. This gives the protein CASSSEDRGFAREQYF.

V and J are TRBV2 and TRBJ2-1, with D unresolved. The V gene lost 6 bases and the J gene lost 5 bases, with 8 bases spanning the gap. The CDR3 spans 12 residues. Germline V CDR1 and CDR2: SNHLY, FYNNEI. In nucleotides, the CDR3 is TGTGCCAGCAGCGTCGGCAACAATGAGCAGTTCTTC. This translates into CASSVGNNEQFF.

V gene TRBV2 combines with J gene TRBJ2-7; D perhaps matches TRBD2 (6 bases). Germline-derived CDR1 and CDR2 are SNHLY and FYNNEI. The CDR3 runs to 15 residues. V dropped 3 bases and J dropped 1 base, with 13 bases sitting between them. The CDR3 coding sequence is TGTGCCAGCAGTGATCGGGGGAGAGAGTCCTACGAGCAGTACTTC. Protein product: CASSDRGRESYEQYF.

J is TRBJ1-1 and V is TRBV5-5, with TRBD1 as a possible D gene (6 bases). The CDR3 runs 14 residues. Trimming removed 2 bases from V and 7 bases from J, with 15 bases in between. Germline V lookup: CDR1 SGHKS, CDR2 YYEKEE (reference sequence). CDR3 protein: CASSFNRQEIEAFF. In nucleotides, the CDR3 is TGTGCCAGCAGCTTTAACAGACAGGAAATTGAAGCTTTCTTT. Full variable domain (rest looked up from reference TRBV5-5 and TRBJ1-1): DAGVTQSPTHLIKTRGQQVTLRCSPISGHKSVSWYQQVLGQGPQFIFQYYEKEERGRGNFPDRFSARQFPNYSSELNVNALLLGDSALYLCASSFNRQEIEAFFGQGTRLTVV.

The chain couples TRBV29-1 to TRBJ1-1; no firm D call. CDR1 and CDR2 from the germline V gene are SQVTM and ANQGSEA. V lost 4 bases to trimming and J lost 4 bases, with 10 bases between them. The CDR3 consists of 12 residues. Written as DNA, the CDR3 is TGCAGCGTTGTTCAGAGCGGCACTGAAGCTTTCTTT. Its protein is CSVVQSGTEAFF.

The chain has TRBV5-5 and TRBJ1-1, with D uncertain. Germline CDR1 is SGHKS and CDR2 is YYEKEE (reference sequence). V lost 5 bases and J 3 bases, leaving 5 bases between the germline ends. The CDR3 is 11 residues long. The CDR3 reads CASRLDTEAFF. The CDR3, as DNA: TGTGCCAGCAGATTAGACACTGAAGCTTTCTTT.

The chain has TRBV10-1 and TRBJ2-1; tentative D call: TRBD2 (6 bases). This CDR3 has 17 residues. Germline CDR1 and CDR2: WNHNN and SYGVQD (reference sequence). Trimming left V 3 bases short and J 2 bases short, with 17 bases between. The CDR3 protein is CASSEERRGMTYNEQFF. Written as DNA, the CDR3 is TGCGCCAGCAGTGAAGAACGCCGGGGGATGACCTACAATGAGCAGTTCTTC.

V is TRBV5-1 and J is TRBJ1-6, with D unresolved. This CDR3 contains 18 residues. Trimming cost V 0 bases and J 0 bases, with 13 bases left between them. The germline V gene encodes CDR1 SGHRS and CDR2 YFSETQ. Here the CDR3 reads CASSLASVRSSYNSPLHF. CDR3 nucleotide sequence: TGCGCCAGCAGCTTGGCCAGCGTCCGGAGCTCCTATAATTCACCCCTCCACTTT.

The genes are TRBV6-5 and TRBJ1-1; D not certain. Germline-derived CDR1 and CDR2 are MNHEY and SVGAGI. This CDR3 region has 15 residues. Trimming removed 4 bases at V and 0 bases at J, with 12 bases between. CDR3 sequence: CASSLGPSMNTEAFF. The CDR3, as DNA: TGTGCCAGCAGTTTAGGTCCCTCCATGAACACTGAAGCTTTCTTT.

This chain connects TRBV5-1 to TRBJ2-3, with unresolved D. Germline CDR1 SGHRS, CDR2 YFSETQ. CDR3 length: 12 residues. V dropped 0 bases and J dropped 6 bases, with 5 bases sitting between them. This CDR3 reads CASSLAWDTQYF. The CDR3 DNA is TGCGCCAGCAGCTTGGCCTGGGATACGCAGTATTTT.

In this sample, this clone turned up once. The V call is TRBV7-6, the J call TRBJ2-1; 9 bases agree with TRBD2. Germline-derived CDR1 and CDR2 are SGHVS and FNYEAQ. The CDR3 totals 15 residues. The V gene end was trimmed by 4 bases and the J gene end by 3 bases; junction bases not matched to a gene: 4. CDR3: CASSSQRGDYNEQFF. As DNA, the CDR3 is TGTGCCAGCAGCTCCCAGCGGGGGGACTACAATGAGCAGTTCTTC.

V gene TRBV29-1 combines with J gene TRBJ2-5; 10 nucleotides agree with TRBD1. The germline V gene encodes CDR1 SQVTM and CDR2 ANQGSEA. CDR3 size: 15 residues. J was trimmed by 5 bases and V by 2 bases; bases with no gene match: 8. The CDR3 nucleotides read TGCAGCGTTGAATGGGACAGGGGTCCATGGGAGACCCAGTACTTC. Its translation: CSVEWDRGPWETQYF.

This clone appeared a single time. This rearrangement joins TRBV28 to TRBJ1-1; D remains unclear. CDR1 and CDR2 (germline): MDHEN, SYDVKM. V was trimmed by 0 bases and J by 0 bases, leaving 5 bases between them. This CDR3 contains 14 residues. The CDR3 is CASSLWKMNTEAFF. CDR3 nucleotide sequence: TGTGCCAGCAGTTTATGGAAGATGAACACTGAAGCTTTCTTT.

This chain joins TRBV9 and TRBJ2-1; D remains unclear. Trimming pared 2 bases from V and 8 bases from J, leaving 8 bases between. Germline V lookup: CDR1 SGDLS, CDR2 YYNGEE. This CDR3 spans 12 amino acids. For the CDR3, the DNA is TGTGCCAGCAGCGTCAACTTATATGAGCAGTTCTTC. As protein: CASSVNLYEQFF.

The rearrangement uses TRBV6-6 and TRBJ1-2; TRBD1 might be the D (6 bases). Between the trimmed V and J ends, which lost 6 bases and 5 bases, there was a span of 10 bases. The CDR3 extends over 12 amino acids. Germline V gene lookup returns CDR1 MNHNY and CDR2 SVGAGI (reference sequence). Here the CDR3 reads CASSQDSYGYTF. CDR3 in DNA: TGTGCCAGCAGCCAGGACAGTTATGGCTACACCTTC.

V gene TRBV2 combines with J gene TRBJ1-1; a weak D match, TRBD1 (5 bases). The CDR3 is made up of 14 amino acids. Germline loops: CDR1 SNHLY, CDR2 FYNNEI. The V end lost 8 bases, the J end lost 5 bases, and 18 bases lay between the germline ends. The CDR3 bases are TGTGCCAGCCAACCGCAGGGTCTAGGGACTGAAGCTTTCTTT. Protein: CASQPQGLGTEAFF.

This clone was detected only once. The V call is TRBV5-1, the J call TRBJ2-1, with D maybe TRBD2 (6 bases). Germline-derived CDR1 and CDR2 are SGHRS and YFSETQ. The V end lost 2 bases, the J end lost 9 bases, and 12 bases lay between the germline ends. The CDR3 is 13 amino acids. The CDR3 is CASSLGTPSEQFF. The CDR3 coding sequence is TGCGCCAGCAGCTTAGGGACTCCGAGTGAGCAGTTCTTC.

The chain has TRBV28 and TRBJ2-7, with 9 bases lining up with TRBD1. The CDR3 is 16 amino acids. The V segment lost 5 bases and the J segment 4 bases; nucleotides outside the gene matches: 12. Germline CDR1 MDHEN, CDR2 SYDVKM. The chain's CDR3 is CASSPRDRVVGYEQYF. CDR3 nucleotide sequence: TGTGCCAGCAGTCCCCGGGACAGGGTCGTTGGATACGAGCAGTACTTC. Full variable domain (remainder filled in from reference TRBV28 and TRBJ2-7): DVKVTQSSRYLVKRTGEKVFLECVQDMDHENMFWYRQDPGLGLRLIYFSYDVKMKEKGDIPEGYSVSREKKERFSLILESASTNQTSMYLCASSPRDRVVGYEQYFGPGTRLTVT.

This chain joins TRBV6-5 and TRBJ1-1; 8 bases are a match to TRBD1. Looked up from germline, CDR1 is MNHEY and CDR2 is SVGAGI. The J segment lost 4 bases and the V segment lost 2 bases, leaving 9 bases of the junction unmatched. The CDR3 contains 16 residues. The CDR3 is CASSYNPGGEATEAFF. CDR3 bases: TGTGCCAGCAGTTACAATCCAGGGGGCGAGGCCACTGAAGCTTTCTTT.